The present T cell receptor beta chain was sequenced within a study of technical replicates of blood from several donors. Germline CDR1 reads SNHLY; CDR2 reads FYNNEI. CDR3 length equals 15 residues. The V segment lost 2 bases and the J segment 5 bases; nucleotides outside the gene matches: 5. Only in-frame clones appear in the TCRdb table, and some are missing; sequencing was by immunoSEQ multiplex PCR. The sample lists tens of thousands of clones; 75% to 95% were seen once. The J gene is TRBJ1-5, the V gene TRBV2; TRBD1 agrees at 8 bases. The clonotype originates from a human donor in good health. The sequencing input was T cells isolated from PBMCs. CDR3 loop: CASSEPGQEDQPQHF. The CDR3, as DNA: TGTGCCAGCAGTGAACCGGGACAGGAAGATCAGCCCCAGCATTTT.